This section outlines one T cell receptor (beta chain) sequence together with its context. Its binding antigen is unknown. Nothing much larger sits one base from this clone, and base qualities are not available. Counted from cysteine to phenylalanine, this CDR3 has 13 amino acids. The sequence is cut down to CDR3 DNA, 39 bases in frame from base 1. Germline trimming: 6 bases from V, 8 bases from J; junction bases outside gene matches: 3. Based on the germline V gene, the CDR1 and CDR2 sequences are SNHLY and FYNNEI. The data are from a study of blood T cell repertoires in COVID-19 (TCRdb year 2020). For context, the study as a whole: Collaborator samples came from the United States, Italy and Spain and covered acute and convalescent phases of COVID-19. The prospective study material was composed of cDNA or gDNA derived from T cells, B-cell-depleted T cells, or PBMCs. The repertoires were released in a freely available public database intended as a resource for research on the immune response to SARS-CoV-2. The samples were drawn from two sources: the first 160 participants of the ongoing ImmuneRACE study, and 1,200 or so subjects contributed by 6 global collaborators. Sample metadata almost always included a de-identified subject ID, COVID-19 status, age in years and sex. Deeply sampled blood TCRbeta repertoires from subjects exposed to, actively infected with, or recovered from COVID-19 were included in the dataset. HLA class I and class II types, where available, came from metadata supplied by the sample provider rather than from assay-based typing.

TCRbeta CDR3 regions were amplified from genomic DNA using the immunoSEQ Assay, a bias-controlled multiplex PCR. Processing in the source paper ran as follows. Within the assay, amplification of reference gene primers was used to estimate how many nucleated cells each sample contained. To quantify the absolute abundance of each unique TCRbeta CDR3 rearrangement, sequence reads were collapsed and filtered. Productive Simpson clonality was computed per sample as the square root of Simpson's diversity index over productive rearrangements. Held by TCRdb, this immuneACCESS table contains in-frame sequences only and omits some clones. Under half of the omission traces to an unresolved V gene where checked; the cause of the rest is unknown. The DNA was the basis for D and trimming; V, J and clone size are from that table. Within this sample are about 130,000 clones, with roughly 84% of them counted one time only. 44% of the sample belongs to the ten largest clones.

The collaborating institutions used their own protocols to collect whole blood in K2EDTA tubes. For TCRbeta analysis, collaborator samples were shipped as frozen whole blood, as isolated PBMCs, or as DNA extracted from either sample type. The paper's findings and limits, for the study overall: Clinical and demographic metadata were provided uncurated, with the amount varying by source and participant.

The clonotype originates from a human donor in a cohort sampled during active COVID-19. The V gene is TRBV2 and the J gene is TRBJ1-4, with TRBD1 identical over 10 junction bases. The source material was peripheral blood. For the CDR3, the sequence is CASRGTGEEKLFF. Here is the DNA: TGTGCCAGCAGGGGGACAGGGGAGGAAAAACTGTTTTTT.